This T cell receptor beta chain emerged from a study of T cells in Graves' hyperthyroidism and ophthalmopathy. Whole-study findings and limits: Stable hyperthyroidism was told apart from ophthalmopathy by a model built on 13 V-J features.

Looked up from germline, CDR1 is SGHDN and CDR2 is FVKESK. J gave up 0 bases and V 3 bases, and 11 bases lay outside the gene matches. The length of the CDR3 is 18 residues. RNA transcripts yielded amplified TCR beta CDR3 regions. HTBI primers drove first-round RT-PCR of the TCR CDR3. TCRdb called the multiplex PCR reads again in MiXCR, with one record for every CDR3 protein. Here the sample spans 550,000 to 800,000 distinct CDR3 sequences, around a sixth being singletons. Stable disease denoted Graves' hyperthyroidism without ophthalmopathy progression within 18 months. Subjects aged 18 to 65 presented with newly diagnosed hyperthyroidism of less than 2 months' duration. This clonotype was recorded a few times. The antigen is undetermined.

Material: blood. The TCR was taken from a man in his forties or fifties with Graves' hyperthyroidism. The V call is TRBV14, the J call TRBJ1-5, with TRBD1 matching over 7 bases. This CDR3 is CASSQWRTGYNSNQPQHF. CDR3 in DNA: TGTGCCAGCAGCCAGTGGAGGACAGGATATAATAGCAATCAGCCCCAGCATTTT.